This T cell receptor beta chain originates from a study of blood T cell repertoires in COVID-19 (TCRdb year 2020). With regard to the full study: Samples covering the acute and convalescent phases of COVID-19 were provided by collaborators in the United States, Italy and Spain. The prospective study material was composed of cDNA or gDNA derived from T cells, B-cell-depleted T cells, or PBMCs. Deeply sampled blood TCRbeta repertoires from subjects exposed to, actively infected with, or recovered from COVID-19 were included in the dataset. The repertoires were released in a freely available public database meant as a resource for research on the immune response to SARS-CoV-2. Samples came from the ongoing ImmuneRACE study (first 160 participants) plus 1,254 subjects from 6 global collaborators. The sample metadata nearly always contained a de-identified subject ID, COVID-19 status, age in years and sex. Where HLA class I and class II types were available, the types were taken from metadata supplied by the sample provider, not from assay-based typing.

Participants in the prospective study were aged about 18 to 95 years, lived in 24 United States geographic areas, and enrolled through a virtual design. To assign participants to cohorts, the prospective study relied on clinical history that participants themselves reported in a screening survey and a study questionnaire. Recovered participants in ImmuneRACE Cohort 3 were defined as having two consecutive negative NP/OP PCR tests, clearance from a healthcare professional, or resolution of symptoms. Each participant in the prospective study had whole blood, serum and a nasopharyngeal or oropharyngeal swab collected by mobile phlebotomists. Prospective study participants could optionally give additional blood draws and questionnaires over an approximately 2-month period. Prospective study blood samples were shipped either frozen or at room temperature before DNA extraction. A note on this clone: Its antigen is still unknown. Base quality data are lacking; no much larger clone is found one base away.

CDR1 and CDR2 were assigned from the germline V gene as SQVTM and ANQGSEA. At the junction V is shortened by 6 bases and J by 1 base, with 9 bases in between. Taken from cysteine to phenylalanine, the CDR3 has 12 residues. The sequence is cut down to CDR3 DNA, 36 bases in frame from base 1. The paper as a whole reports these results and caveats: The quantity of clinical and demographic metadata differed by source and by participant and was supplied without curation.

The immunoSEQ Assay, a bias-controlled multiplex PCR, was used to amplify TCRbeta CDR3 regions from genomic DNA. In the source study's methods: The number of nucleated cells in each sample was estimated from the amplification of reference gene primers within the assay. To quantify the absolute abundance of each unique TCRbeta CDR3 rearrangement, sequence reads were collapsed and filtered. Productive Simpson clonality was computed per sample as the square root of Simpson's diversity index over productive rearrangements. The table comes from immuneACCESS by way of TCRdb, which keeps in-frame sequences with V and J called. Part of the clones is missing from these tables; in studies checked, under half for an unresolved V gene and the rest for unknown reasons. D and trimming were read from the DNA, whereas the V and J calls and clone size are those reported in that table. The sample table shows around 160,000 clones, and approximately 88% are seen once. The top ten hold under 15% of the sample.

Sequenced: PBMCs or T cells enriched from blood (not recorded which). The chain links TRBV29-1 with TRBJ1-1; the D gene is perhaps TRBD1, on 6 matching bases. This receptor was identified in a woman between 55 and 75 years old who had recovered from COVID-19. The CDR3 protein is CSVGHPNTEAFF. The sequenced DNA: TGCAGCGTGGGACACCCGAACACTGAAGCTTTCTTT.